The 17 T cell receptor beta chains listed next were all sequenced from one sample in a study of OX40 agonist ivuxolimab in advanced cancers. Profiled with immunoSEQ multiplex PCR; TCRdb holds only in-frame clones, not every one. The profile covers more than 100,000 clones, with about nine tenths appearing a single time and approximately 1% taken by the ten largest. Sequencing was performed on CD4+ or CD8+ T cells sorted from blood, taken in a trial of the OX40 agonist ivuxolimab. These receptors all stem from an adult with an advanced solid tumor such as melanoma, head and neck, liver or kidney cancer.

V and J are TRBV11-3 and TRBJ2-7; 8 bases are shared with TRBD2. The length of the CDR3 is 17 residues. V shed 1 base and J 6 bases; nucleotides not matched to a gene: 14. Germline CDR1 reads SGHNT; CDR2 reads YENEEA. This chain's CDR3 is CASSLGVTAGEAVEQYF. The DNA of the CDR3 is TGTGCCAGCAGCTTAGGGGTTACAGCGGGAGAAGCGGTCGAGCAGTACTTC.

This sequence joins TRBV4-1 and TRBJ1-1; 8 positions agree with TRBD1. With 4 bases clipped from V and 7 bases from J, the junction kept 5 bases outside the gene matches. The V gene's germline CDR1 is MGHRA and CDR2 YSYEKL. There are 13 residues in the CDR3. CDR3 sequence (DNA): TGCGCCAGCAGCCTACCCGGGACAGGTGAAGCTTTCTTT. It encodes CASSLPGTGEAFF.

The chain combines TRBV29-1 with TRBJ1-6; 7 bases line up with TRBD1. Losses at the gene ends were 5 bases for V and 9 bases for J; bases not matched to a gene: 7. The CDR3 is made up of 13 amino acids. Germline CDR1 and CDR2: SQVTM and ANQGSEA. CDR3 region: CSVTGTEGSPLHF. CDR3 nucleotides: TGCAGCGTTACCGGGACAGAGGGTTCACCCCTCCACTTT.

The chain joins TRBV11-3 to TRBJ2-7; 9 nucleotides match TRBD2. The CDR3 totals 15 residues. Germline lookup yields CDR1 SGHNT and CDR2 YENEEA. V trimming: 5 bases; J trimming: 6 bases; junction bases outside the gene matches: 11. For the CDR3, the DNA is TGTGCCAGCAGCCCATCAGGGACTAGCCGAGGCGAGCAGTACTTC. This sequence encodes CASSPSGTSRGEQYF.

This chain joins TRBV4-3 and TRBJ2-1; TRBD1 or TRBD2 may be the D gene (6 bases each). The CDR3 contains 14 residues. V shed 4 bases and J shed 10 bases, with 17 bases lying between them. CDR1 is LGHNA, CDR2 YSLEER, per germline. The CDR3 region is CASSPELGGREQFF. CDR3 nucleotides: TGCGCCAGCAGCCCTGAGTTGGGGGGCCGGGAGCAGTTCTTC.

The chain recombines TRBV11-3 with TRBJ2-5, with D unresolved. In germline, CDR1 is SGHNT, CDR2 YENEEA. V was shortened by 1 base and J by 6 bases, with 12 bases between the two germline ends. The CDR3 runs to 14 residues. The CDR3 is CASSLGPRSQTQYF. The CDR3 DNA reads as TGTGCCAGCAGCTTAGGACCTAGGTCTCAGACCCAGTACTTC.

The sample holds one count of this clone. This rearrangement joins TRBV2 to TRBJ1-5, with a weak D call TRBD1 (6 bases). Per germline, CDR1 SNHLY and CDR2 FYNNEI. Trimming stripped 8 bases from V and 7 bases from J, with 15 bases between. CDR3 length: 13 amino acids. The CDR3 DNA sequence: TGTGCCAGCGGGGGCGGGGGAGAGCAGCCCCAGCATTTT. Residues: CASGGGGEQPQHF.

The gene calls are TRBV5-1 and TRBJ2-1; D call uncertain. This CDR3 has 15 residues. Between the trimmed V and J ends, which lost 2 bases and 5 bases, there was a span of 14 bases. Looked up from germline, CDR1 is SGHRS and CDR2 is YFSETQ. The CDR3 reads CASSLGSIGHNEQFF. The DNA for the CDR3 is TGCGCCAGCAGCTTAGGATCAATAGGGCACAATGAGCAGTTCTTC.

This clone has just one count. The gene calls are TRBV5-1 and TRBJ2-1; the D gene is possibly TRBD2 (6 bases). CDR1 is SGHRS, CDR2 YFSETQ, per germline. There are 16 residues in the CDR3. V dropped 1 base and J dropped 2 bases, with 13 bases sitting between them. This CDR3 reads CASSLLVGGPYNEQFF. DNA of the CDR3: TGCGCCAGCAGCTTGCTTGTCGGAGGGCCCTACAATGAGCAGTTCTTC.

This chain joins TRBV6-5 and TRBJ2-7; D is possibly TRBD2 (6 bases). CDR1 is MNHEY and CDR2 is SVGAGI in the germline V gene. Deletions cut 7 bases from V and 0 bases from J, with 13 bases between. The CDR3 contains 14 residues. CDR3 DNA sequence: TGTGCCAGCACCAGCGGGTCGAGCTCCTACGAGCAGTACTTC. It encodes CASTSGSSSYEQYF.

The rearrangement links TRBV9 to TRBJ1-2; TRBD1 is a possible D gene (5 bases). Germline loops: CDR1 SGDLS, CDR2 YYNGEE. The CDR3 loop spans 14 amino acids. V was pared by 0 bases and J by 6 bases, with 12 bases between. CDR3 amino acids: CASSVARQGHGYTF. The DNA for the CDR3 is TGTGCCAGCAGCGTAGCTAGGCAGGGTCATGGCTACACCTTC.

This sequence joins TRBV4-1 and TRBJ1-3; the D is unclear. Trimming removed 0 bases from V and 5 bases from J, with 14 bases in between. The germline CDR1 and CDR2 sequences are MGHRA and YSYEKL. The CDR3 runs 16 residues. CDR3 loop: CASSQEEVSPRNTIYF. The CDR3 bases are TGCGCCAGCAGCCAAGAGGAGGTCAGCCCGAGAAACACCATATATTTT.

This clone was picked up one time. The chain links TRBV11-1 to TRBJ1-1, with unresolved D. The CDR3 loop spans 14 amino acids. V lost 0 bases and J lost 6, with 11 bases in between. CDR1 and CDR2 (germline): SGHAT, FQDESV (reference sequence). In nucleotides, the CDR3 is TGTGCCAGCAGCTTAGCGCGGCCGGACGCTGAAGCTTTCTTT. Translating gives CASSLARPDAEAFF. Full variable domain (rest looked up from reference TRBV11-1 and TRBJ1-1): EAEVAQSPRYKITEKSQAVAFWCDPISGHATLYWYRQILGQGPELLVQFQDESVVDDSQLPKDRFSAERLKGVDSTLKIQPAELGDSAMYLCASSLARPDAEAFFGQGTRLTVV.

The chain is built from TRBV19 and TRBJ2-1, with 10 bases lining up with TRBD2. CDR3 length: 15 amino acids. V lost 9 bases, J lost 2 bases, and 7 bases stayed unmatched. Per germline, CDR1 LNHDA and CDR2 SQIVND (reference sequence). In DNA form, the CDR3 reads TGTGCCAGCAAAGTTAGCGGGAGGACCTACAATGAGCAGTTCTTC. Residues: CASKVSGRTYNEQFF.

The CDR3 protein is CASSQGVVPETQYF. For the CDR3, the DNA is TGTGCCAGCAGCCAGGGGGTCGTACCGGAGACCCAGTACTTC. The V and J genes are TRBV4-2 and TRBJ2-5; D could derive from TRBD1 or TRBD2 (5 bases each). The germline CDR1 and CDR2 sequences are LGHNA and YNFKEQ. CDR3 length: 14 amino acids. V dropped 3 bases and J dropped 5 bases, with 13 bases sitting between them.

This chain joins TRBV19 and TRBJ1-1, with D tentatively TRBD1 (6 bases). From germline, CDR1 is LNHDA and CDR2 SQIVND (reference sequence). The CDR3 has 14 amino acids. Trimming cost V 7 bases and J 4 bases, with 16 bases left between them. CDR3 region: CASTIEGGATEAFF. CDR3 in DNA: TGTGCCAGTACAATAGAAGGGGGGGCCACTGAAGCTTTCTTT.

The rearrangement uses TRBV6-5 and TRBJ2-2; D possibly uses TRBD1 or TRBD2 (6 bases each). Germline lookup yields CDR1 MNHEY and CDR2 SVGAGI. The CDR3 loop spans 15 amino acids. Trimming cost V 0 bases and J 4 bases, with 9 bases left between them. The CDR3 DNA is TGTGCCAGCAGTTACTCACAGGGAGGCACCGGGGAGCTGTTTTTT. Translating it yields CASSYSQGGTGELFF.